This TCR beta chain was recovered during a study of OX40 agonist ivuxolimab in advanced cancers. Overall study context: Anti-PD-1, anti-PD-L1 or anti-CTLA-4 therapy given earlier was allowed, and approximately 40% had some. General study findings and limits: The study did not work out the antigen specificity of the expanded peripheral T cells.

A remark on this clone: As yet, its antigen is unknown.

Peripheral blood came from all dose cohorts at three timepoints. Measured with immunoSEQ multiplex PCR; TCRdb has only the in-frame clones, and not every one. The repertoire includes 17,000 or so clones, roughly nine tenths of them detected once, and roughly 27% sits in the top ten. The CDR3 consists of 13 residues. Germline loops: CDR1 SEHNR, CDR2 FQNEAQ (reference sequence). The ends were cut back, 3 bases at V and 0 bases at J, with 6 bases in the middle. The sequencing here drew on CD4+ or CD8+ T cells sorted from blood, taken in a trial of the OX40 agonist ivuxolimab. The clonotype comes from an adult with an advanced solid tumor such as melanoma, head and neck, liver or kidney cancer. The V and J genes are TRBV7-9 and TRBJ2-7; D is ambiguous. CDR3 in DNA: TGTGCCAGCAGCTTCAAAGGCTCCTACGAGCAGTACTTC. This encodes CASSFKGSYEQYF.